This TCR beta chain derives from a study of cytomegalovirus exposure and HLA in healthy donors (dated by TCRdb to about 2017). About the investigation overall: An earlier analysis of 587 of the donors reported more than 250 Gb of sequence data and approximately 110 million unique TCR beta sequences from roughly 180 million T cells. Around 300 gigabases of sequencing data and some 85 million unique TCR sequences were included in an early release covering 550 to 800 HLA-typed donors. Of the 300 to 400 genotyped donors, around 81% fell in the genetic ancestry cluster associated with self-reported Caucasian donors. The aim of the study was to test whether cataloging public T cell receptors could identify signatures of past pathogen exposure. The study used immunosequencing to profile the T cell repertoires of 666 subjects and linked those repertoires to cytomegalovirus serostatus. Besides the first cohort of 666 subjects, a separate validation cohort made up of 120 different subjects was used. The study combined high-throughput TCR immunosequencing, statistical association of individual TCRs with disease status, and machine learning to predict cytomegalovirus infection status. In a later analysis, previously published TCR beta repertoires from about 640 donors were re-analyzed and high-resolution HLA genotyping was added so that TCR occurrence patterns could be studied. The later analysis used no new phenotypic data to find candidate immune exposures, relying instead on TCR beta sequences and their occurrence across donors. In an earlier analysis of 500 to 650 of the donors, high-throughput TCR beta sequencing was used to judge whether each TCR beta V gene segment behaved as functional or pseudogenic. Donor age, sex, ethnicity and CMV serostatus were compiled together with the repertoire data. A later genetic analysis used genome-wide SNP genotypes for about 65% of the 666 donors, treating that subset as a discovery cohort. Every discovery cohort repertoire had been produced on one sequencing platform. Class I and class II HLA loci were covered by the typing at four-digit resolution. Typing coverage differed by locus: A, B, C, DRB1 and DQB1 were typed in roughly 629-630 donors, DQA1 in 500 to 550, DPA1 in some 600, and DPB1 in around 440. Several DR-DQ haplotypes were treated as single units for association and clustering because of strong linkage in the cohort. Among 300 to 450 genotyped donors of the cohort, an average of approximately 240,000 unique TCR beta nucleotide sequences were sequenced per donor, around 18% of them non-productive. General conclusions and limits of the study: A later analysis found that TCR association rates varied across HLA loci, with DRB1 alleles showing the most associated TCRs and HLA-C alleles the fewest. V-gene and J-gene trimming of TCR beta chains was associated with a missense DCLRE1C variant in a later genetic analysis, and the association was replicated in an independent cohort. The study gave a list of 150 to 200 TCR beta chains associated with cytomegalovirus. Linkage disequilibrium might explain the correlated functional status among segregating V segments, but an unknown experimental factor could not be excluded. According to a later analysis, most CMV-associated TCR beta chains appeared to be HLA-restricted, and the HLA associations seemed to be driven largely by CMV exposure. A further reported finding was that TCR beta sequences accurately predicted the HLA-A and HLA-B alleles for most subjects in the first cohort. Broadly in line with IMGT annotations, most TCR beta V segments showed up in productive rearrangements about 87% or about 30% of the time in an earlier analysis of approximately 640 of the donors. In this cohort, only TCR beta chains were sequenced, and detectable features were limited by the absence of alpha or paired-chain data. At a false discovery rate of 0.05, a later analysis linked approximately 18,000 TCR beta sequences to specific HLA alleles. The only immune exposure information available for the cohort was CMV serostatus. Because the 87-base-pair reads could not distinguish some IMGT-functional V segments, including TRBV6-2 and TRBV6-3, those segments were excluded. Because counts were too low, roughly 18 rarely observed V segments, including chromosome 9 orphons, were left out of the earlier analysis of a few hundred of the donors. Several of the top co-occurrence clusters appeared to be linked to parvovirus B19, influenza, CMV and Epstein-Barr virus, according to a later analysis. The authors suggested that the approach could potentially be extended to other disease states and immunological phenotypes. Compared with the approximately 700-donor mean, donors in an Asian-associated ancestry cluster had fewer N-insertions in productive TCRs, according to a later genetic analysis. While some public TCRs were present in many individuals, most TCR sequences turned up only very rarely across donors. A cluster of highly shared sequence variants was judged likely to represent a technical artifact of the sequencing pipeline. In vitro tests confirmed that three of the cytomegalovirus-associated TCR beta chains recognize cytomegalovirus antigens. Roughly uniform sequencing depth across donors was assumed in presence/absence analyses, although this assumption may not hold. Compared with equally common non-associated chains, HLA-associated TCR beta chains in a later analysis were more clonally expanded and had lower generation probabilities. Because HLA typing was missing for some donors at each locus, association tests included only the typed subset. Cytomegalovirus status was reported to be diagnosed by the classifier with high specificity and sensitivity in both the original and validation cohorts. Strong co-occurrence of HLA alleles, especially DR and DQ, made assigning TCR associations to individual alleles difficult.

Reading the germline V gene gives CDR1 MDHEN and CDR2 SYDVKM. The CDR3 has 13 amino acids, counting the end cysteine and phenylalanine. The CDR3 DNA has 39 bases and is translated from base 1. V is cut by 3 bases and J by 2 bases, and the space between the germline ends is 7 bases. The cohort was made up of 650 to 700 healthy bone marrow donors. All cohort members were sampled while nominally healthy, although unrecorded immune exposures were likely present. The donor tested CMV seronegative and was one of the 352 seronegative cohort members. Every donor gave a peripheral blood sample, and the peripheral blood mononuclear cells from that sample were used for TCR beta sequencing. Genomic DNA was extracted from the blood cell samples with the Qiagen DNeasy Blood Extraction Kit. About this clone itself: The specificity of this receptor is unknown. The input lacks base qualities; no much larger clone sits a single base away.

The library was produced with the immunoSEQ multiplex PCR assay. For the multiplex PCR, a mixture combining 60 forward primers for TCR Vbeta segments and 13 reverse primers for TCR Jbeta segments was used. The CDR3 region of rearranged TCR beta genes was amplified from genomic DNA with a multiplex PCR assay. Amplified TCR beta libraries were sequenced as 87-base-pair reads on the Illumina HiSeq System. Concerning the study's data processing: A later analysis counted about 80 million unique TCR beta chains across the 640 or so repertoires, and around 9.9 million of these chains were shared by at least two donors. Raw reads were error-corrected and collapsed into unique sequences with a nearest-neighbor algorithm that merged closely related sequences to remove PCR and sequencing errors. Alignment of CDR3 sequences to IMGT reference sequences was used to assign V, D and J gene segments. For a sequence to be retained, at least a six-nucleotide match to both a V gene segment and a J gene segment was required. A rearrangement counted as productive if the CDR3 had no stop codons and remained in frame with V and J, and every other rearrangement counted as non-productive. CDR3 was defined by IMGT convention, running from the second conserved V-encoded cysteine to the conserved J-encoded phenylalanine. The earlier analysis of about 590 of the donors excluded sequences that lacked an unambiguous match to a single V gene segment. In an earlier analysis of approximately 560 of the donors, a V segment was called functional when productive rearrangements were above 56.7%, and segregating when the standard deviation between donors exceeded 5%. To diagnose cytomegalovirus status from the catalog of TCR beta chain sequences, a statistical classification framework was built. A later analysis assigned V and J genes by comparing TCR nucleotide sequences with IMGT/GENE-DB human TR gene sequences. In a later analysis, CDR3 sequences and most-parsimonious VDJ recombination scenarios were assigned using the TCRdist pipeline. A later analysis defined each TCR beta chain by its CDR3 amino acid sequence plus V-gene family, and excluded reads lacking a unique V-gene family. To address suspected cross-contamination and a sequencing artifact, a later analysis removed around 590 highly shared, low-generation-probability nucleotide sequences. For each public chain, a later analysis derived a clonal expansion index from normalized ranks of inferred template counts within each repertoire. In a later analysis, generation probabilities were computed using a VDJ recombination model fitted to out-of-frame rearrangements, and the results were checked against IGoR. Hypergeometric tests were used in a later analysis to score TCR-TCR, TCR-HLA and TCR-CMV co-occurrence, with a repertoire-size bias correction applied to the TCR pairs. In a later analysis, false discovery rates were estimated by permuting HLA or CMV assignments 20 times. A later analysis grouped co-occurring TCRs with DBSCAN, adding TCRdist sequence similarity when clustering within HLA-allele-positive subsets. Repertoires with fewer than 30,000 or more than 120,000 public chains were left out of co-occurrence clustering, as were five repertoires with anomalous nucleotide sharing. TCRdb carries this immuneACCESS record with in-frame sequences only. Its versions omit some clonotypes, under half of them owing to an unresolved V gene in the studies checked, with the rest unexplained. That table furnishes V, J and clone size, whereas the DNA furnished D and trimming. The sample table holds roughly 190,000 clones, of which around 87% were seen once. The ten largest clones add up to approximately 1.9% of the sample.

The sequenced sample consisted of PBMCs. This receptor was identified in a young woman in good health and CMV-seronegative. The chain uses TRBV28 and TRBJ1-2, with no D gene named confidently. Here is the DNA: TGTGCCAGCAGTTTCGCAGGCAACTATGGCTACACCTTC. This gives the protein CASSFAGNYGYTF.